The sequence of this T cell receptor (beta chain) was determined in a study of beta chain features in type 1 diabetes. Regarding the study as a whole: A pattern of fewer insertions and more deletions at VDJ junctions was seen in type 1 diabetes patients. Among all four CD4+ subsets, Type 1 diabetes patients had TCRB CDR3s that were moderately but significantly shorter.

TCRB transcripts that were expressed got sequenced, as all of the isolated RNA had been reverse transcribed. Libraries were prepared by immunoSEQ multiplex PCR; TCRdb keeps only in-frame clonotypes and omits some of them. The data hold around 15,000 clones, with approximately 47% observed a single time. This clone has a handful of counts. Its cognate antigen is unknown. Donors contributed one heparinised blood draw apiece, averaging about 116 mL. By way of CD45RO/CCR7/CD25/CD127/CD95/CD27, the CD4+ regulatory, stem cell-like memory, central memory and naive cells were sorted. V lost 4 bases, J lost 3 bases, and 4 bases lay in between. Per germline, CDR1 SGHTA and CDR2 FQGNSA. The CDR3 contains 12 residues.

The source is a woman in her forties in good health. The sequenced material came from stem cell memory CD4+ T cells from blood. The V and J genes are TRBV7-2 and TRBJ1-5; no clear D gene. CDR3 protein: CASSSYNQPQHF. Here the CDR3 DNA reads TGTGCCAGCAGCTCCTACAATCAGCCCCAGCATTTT.